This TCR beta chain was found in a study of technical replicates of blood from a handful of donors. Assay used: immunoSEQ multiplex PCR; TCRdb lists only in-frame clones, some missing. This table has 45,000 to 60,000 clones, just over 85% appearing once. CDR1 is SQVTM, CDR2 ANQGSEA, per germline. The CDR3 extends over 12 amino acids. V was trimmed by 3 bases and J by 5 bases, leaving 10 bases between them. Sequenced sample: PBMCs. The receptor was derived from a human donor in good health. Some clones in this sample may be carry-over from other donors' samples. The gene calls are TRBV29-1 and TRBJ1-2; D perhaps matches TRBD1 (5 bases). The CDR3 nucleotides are TGCAGCGTTGACGTCGGGGGATATGGCTACACCTTC. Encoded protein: CSVDVGGYGYTF.